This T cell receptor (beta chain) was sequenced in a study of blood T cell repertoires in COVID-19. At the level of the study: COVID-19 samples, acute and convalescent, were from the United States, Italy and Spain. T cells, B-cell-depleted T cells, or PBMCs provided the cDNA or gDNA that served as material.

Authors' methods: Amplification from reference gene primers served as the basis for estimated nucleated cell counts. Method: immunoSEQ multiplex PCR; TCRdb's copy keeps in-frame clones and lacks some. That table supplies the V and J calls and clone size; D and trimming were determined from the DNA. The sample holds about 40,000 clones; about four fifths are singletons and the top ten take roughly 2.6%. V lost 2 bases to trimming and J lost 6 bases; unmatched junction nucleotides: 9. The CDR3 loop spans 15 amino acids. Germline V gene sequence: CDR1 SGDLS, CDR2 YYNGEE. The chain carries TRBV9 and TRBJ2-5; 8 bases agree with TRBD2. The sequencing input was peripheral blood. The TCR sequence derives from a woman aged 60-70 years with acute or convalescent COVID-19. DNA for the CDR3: TGTGCCAGCAGCGTTTCAGCGGGGGTTTTGAAGACCCAGTACTTC. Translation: CASSVSAGVLKTQYF.